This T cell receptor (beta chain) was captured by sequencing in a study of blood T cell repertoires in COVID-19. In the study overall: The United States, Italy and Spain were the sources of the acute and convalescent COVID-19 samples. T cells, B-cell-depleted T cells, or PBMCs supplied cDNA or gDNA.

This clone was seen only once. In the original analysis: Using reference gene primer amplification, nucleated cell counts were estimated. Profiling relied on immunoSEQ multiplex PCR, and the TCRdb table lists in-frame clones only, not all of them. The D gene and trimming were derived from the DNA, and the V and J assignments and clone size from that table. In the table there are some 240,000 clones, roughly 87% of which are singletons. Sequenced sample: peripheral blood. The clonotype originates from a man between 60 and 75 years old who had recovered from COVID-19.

The CDR3 nucleotides read TGCGCCAGCAGTTCCAATCAGGGCCCCTACGAGCAGTACTTC. Amino acids: CASSSNQGPYEQYF. The chain combines TRBV5-1 with TRBJ2-7; D is possibly TRBD1 (5 bases). V lost 5 bases and J 2 bases, leaving 14 bases between the germline ends. The CDR3 length is 14 residues. CDR1 and CDR2 (germline): SGHRS, YFSETQ.